This TCR beta chain was sequenced in a study of T cells after yellow fever vaccination. Study-level results: Though it reached lower strength, the secondary response hit its peak faster, day 5 versus 15. Clones from primary vaccination mostly reappeared after the booster (about 97% CD4, approximately 86% CD8). There was a small share of clonotypes that showed up in both the CD4 and CD8 compartments.

UMIs and a universal primer site were added when TCR cDNA was made by 5'RACE template switching. Using its own MiXCR run on the 5' RACE reads, TCRdb lists one record per CDR3 protein. The sample lists fewer than 650,000 distinct CDR3 sequences, 21% occurring once. As to this clonotype: No antigen is known for it.

Per the germline V gene, CDR1 is SGHAT and CDR2 is FQNNGV. With V trimmed by 3 bases and J by 9 bases, 12 bases remained unmatched. The CDR3 runs 17 residues. The clonotype comes from a man between 18 and 29 years old who received the YFV17D yellow fever vaccine. This sample comprised PBMCs, obtained roughly 20 days after the first yellow fever vaccination. The rearrangement joins TRBV11-2 to TRBJ2-1, with 12 bases lining up with TRBD2. The CDR3 coding sequence is TGTGCCAGCAGCTTGAGACTAGCGGGGGCCCAGAGGGGTGAGCAGTTCTTC. Its translation is CASSLRLAGAQRGEQFF.